A single sample gave rise to the 27 T cell receptor beta chains below, sequenced in a study of OX40 agonist ivuxolimab in advanced cancers. Profiling relied on immunoSEQ multiplex PCR, and the TCRdb table lists in-frame clones only, not all of them. The data hold some 20,000 clones, with 84% observed a single time. Sequenced here: CD4+ or CD8+ T cells sorted from blood, sampled in a trial of the OX40 agonist ivuxolimab. These receptors were obtained from an adult with an advanced solid tumor such as melanoma, head and neck, liver or kidney cancer.

The chain couples TRBV5-4 to TRBJ2-2, with 8 positions matching TRBD1. Germline CDR1 is SGHNT and CDR2 is YYREEE (reference sequence). There are 12 residues in the CDR3. The J segment lost 5 bases and the V segment lost 9 bases, leaving 3 bases of the junction unmatched. The CDR3 sequence is CATYRGTGELFF. For the CDR3, the DNA is TGTGCCACATACAGGGGGACCGGGGAGCTGTTTTTT.

The chain carries TRBV19 and TRBJ1-5; D gene uncertain. The CDR3 length is 15 residues. Germline assignment: CDR1 LNHDA and CDR2 SQIVND (reference sequence). V was trimmed by 5 bases and J by 7 bases, leaving 18 bases between them. Here the CDR3 DNA reads TGTGCCAGTAGTTCCCTTCACGGAGAGGCCCAGCCCCAGCATTTT. Its translation: CASSSLHGEAQPQHF. Supplemented by reference TRBV19 and TRBJ1-5, the full variable domain reads DGGITQSPKYLFRKEGQNVTLSCEQNLNHDAMYWYRQDPGQGLRLIYYSQIVNDFQKGDIAEGYSVSREKKESFPLTVTSAQKNPTAFYLCASSSLHGEAQPQHFGDGTRLSIL.

J is TRBJ2-7 and V is TRBV11-2; D could derive from TRBD1 or TRBD2 (5 bases each). The CDR3 sequence is 14 residues long. Germline values: CDR1 SGHAT, CDR2 FQNNGV. The V and J ends lost 3 bases and 2 bases respectively, with 11 bases between them. The CDR3 nucleotides read TGTGCCAGCAGCTTGCACGGGGACGCCTACGAGCAGTACTTC. Its protein is CASSLHGDAYEQYF.

The J gene is TRBJ2-3, the V gene TRBV27, with D perhaps matching TRBD2 (5 bases). The V end lost 3 bases, the J end lost 0 bases, and 10 bases lay between the germline ends. The germline V gene has CDR1 MNHEY and CDR2 SMNVEV (reference sequence). CDR3 length: 15 residues. This CDR3 reads CASSFVPSSTDTQYF. CDR3 coding DNA: TGTGCCAGCAGTTTCGTGCCTAGCAGCACAGATACGCAGTATTTT.

The rearrangement uses TRBV28 and TRBJ2-3; D remains ambiguous. The CDR3 is 16 amino acids. V was clipped by 6 bases and J by 2 bases, with 18 bases between them. CDR1 is MDHEN, CDR2 SYDVKM, per germline. The CDR3 reads CASSLSRAENTDTQYF. The DNA of the CDR3 is TGTGCCAGCAGCCTTAGTCGGGCAGAAAACACAGATACGCAGTATTTT.

V and J are TRBV5-5 and TRBJ1-2; D not certain. The CDR3 spans 12 residues. CDR1 and CDR2 (germline): SGHKS, YYEKEE (reference sequence). The germline V and J ends were trimmed by 0 bases and 7 bases, with 7 bases remaining between them. This chain's CDR3 is CASSLEEGGYTF. CDR3 nucleotides: TGTGCCAGCAGCTTGGAGGAGGGTGGCTACACCTTC.

This clone was counted once. The J gene is TRBJ1-4, the V gene TRBV4-3; D is ambiguous. The CDR3 contains 15 residues. The ends were cut back, 1 base at V and 3 bases at J, with 9 bases in the middle. CDR1 is LGHNA, CDR2 YSLEER, per germline. As DNA, the CDR3 is TGCGCCAGCAGCCAAGGGCGGGGAGCTAATGAAAAACTGTTTTTT. Amino acid sequence: CASSQGRGANEKLFF.

The V call is TRBV7-3, the J call TRBJ2-5; D call uncertain. V lost 6 bases, J lost 1 base, and 12 bases lay in between. The CDR3 totals 14 residues. Germline V CDR1 and CDR2: SGHTA, FQGTGA. The CDR3: CASSPFSLQETQYF. The CDR3 nucleotides are TGTGCCAGCAGTCCGTTTAGCCTCCAAGAGACCCAGTACTTC.

V is TRBV6-5 and J is TRBJ1-2; perhaps TRBD1 as D (5 bases). Deletions cut 5 bases from V and 4 bases from J, with 14 bases between. The germline CDR1 and CDR2 sequences are MNHEY and SVGAGI. This CDR3 region has 14 residues. CDR3 coding DNA: TGTGCCAGCAGTCCTGAGGGGTCGGGCTATGGCTACACCTTC. Encoded protein: CASSPEGSGYGYTF.

The chain has TRBV28 and TRBJ1-4; D is unresolved. Trimming took off 7 bases at V and 8 bases at J, with 20 bases between the two ends. CDR3 length: 15 amino acids. Per germline, CDR1 MDHEN and CDR2 SYDVKM. The DNA of the CDR3 is TGTGCCAGCACCCATCGGACCACCAATTTGGAAAAACTGTTTTTT. This gives the protein CASTHRTTNLEKLFF.

There are a few counts of this clone. The V and J genes are TRBV9 and TRBJ2-1; either TRBD1 or TRBD2 may fit D (5 bases each). The V gene lost 7 bases and the J gene lost 9 bases, with 17 bases spanning the gap. This CDR3 has 13 amino acids. CDR1 and CDR2 from the germline V gene are SGDLS and YYNGEE. The CDR3 region has the DNA TGTGCCAGCTCTGTGGGGACCTATGGTGAGCAGTTCTTC. Translating it yields CASSVGTYGEQFF.

The rearrangement joins TRBV6-1 to TRBJ1-1, with D possibly matching TRBD1 (5 bases). This CDR3 is 14 amino acids long. Trimming took 2 bases from V and 4 from J, leaving 11 bases between them. Germline-derived CDR1 and CDR2 are MNHNS and SASEGT. CDR3 region: CASSELGLRTEAFF. CDR3 coding DNA: TGTGCCAGCAGTGAACTGGGGCTACGCACTGAAGCTTTCTTT.

The rearrangement joins TRBV28 to TRBJ1-3; D is uncertain. This CDR3 contains 16 residues. Per germline, CDR1 MDHEN and CDR2 SYDVKM. Trimming stripped 4 bases from V and 0 bases from J, with 13 bases between. CDR3 nucleotide sequence: TGTGCCAGCAGTTCCCCGTCGCAGTTCTCTGGAAACACCATATATTTT. Translated: CASSSPSQFSGNTIYF.

V and J are TRBV11-2 and TRBJ2-7; D might be TRBD1 (6 bases). Germline CDR1 is SGHAT and CDR2 is FQNNGV. The CDR3 covers 16 residues. V was trimmed by 0 bases and J by 0 bases, leaving 12 bases between them. CDR3 protein: CASSLETGMSSYEQYF. For the CDR3, the DNA is TGTGCCAGCAGCTTAGAGACAGGCATGAGCTCCTACGAGCAGTACTTC.

The chain couples TRBV7-6 to TRBJ2-1; the D is unclear. CDR1 and CDR2 (germline): SGHVS, FNYEAQ. V lost 5 bases to trimming and J lost 3 bases, with 14 bases between them. The CDR3 covers 15 residues. For the CDR3, the DNA is TGTGCCAGCAGCGACACCCCTGGGGTCTACAATGAGCAGTTCTTC. It yields the protein CASSDTPGVYNEQFF.

The rearrangement links TRBV2 to TRBJ2-5; D is uncertain. This CDR3 is 16 amino acids long. Germline V gene sequence: CDR1 SNHLY, CDR2 FYNNEI. The ends were cut back, 3 bases at V and 2 bases at J, with 16 bases in the middle. The CDR3 DNA follows: TGTGCCAGCAGTGACGAGCATTCCCCCCATCAAGAGACCCAGTACTTC. This sequence encodes CASSDEHSPHQETQYF.

In its sample, this clone was seen once. The J gene is TRBJ2-1, the V gene TRBV27; 11 nucleotides line up with TRBD2. V was clipped by 6 bases and J by 9 bases; unmatched bases: 10. CDR3 size: 15 residues. CDR1 and CDR2 from the germline V gene are MNHEY and SMNVEV (reference sequence). The chain's CDR3 is CASSWGLAGGGEQFF. The CDR3 DNA reads as TGTGCCAGCAGCTGGGGGCTAGCGGGGGGTGGTGAGCAGTTCTTC.

V gene TRBV13 combines with J gene TRBJ2-1; 7 nucleotides align to TRBD2. J lost 7 bases, V lost 6 bases, and 15 bases had no gene match. This CDR3 is built from 16 residues. CDR1 is PRHDT and CDR2 is FYEKMQ in the germline V gene (reference sequence). DNA of the CDR3: TGTGCCAGCAGTTACCCGCTAGCGGTGGCCGCAAATGAGCAGTTCTTC. Translated, it gives CASSYPLAVAANEQFF.

This chain joins TRBV4-1 and TRBJ2-7; possibly TRBD1 for D (6 bases). The CDR3 runs to 15 residues. Germline V CDR1 and CDR2: MGHRA, YSYEKL. Trimming shortened V by 3 bases and J by 6 bases, and 18 bases separated the two germline ends. CDR3 sequence (DNA): TGCGCCAGCAGCCAGCCGGGACACTGGCCCGGCGAGCAGTACTTC. Translation: CASSQPGHWPGEQYF.

The V call is TRBV7-9, the J call TRBJ2-7, with D possibly TRBD1 on 5 matching bases. Germline lookup yields CDR1 SEHNR and CDR2 FQNEAQ (reference sequence). Trimming pared 5 bases from V and 1 base from J, leaving 18 bases between. The CDR3 runs to 16 residues. CDR3 amino acids: CASSLPRVTTSYEQYF. DNA for the CDR3: TGTGCCAGCAGCCTACCCAGGGTTACCACTTCCTACGAGCAGTACTTC.

The chain uses TRBV19 and TRBJ1-1, with D hard to call. The CDR3 sequence is 11 residues long. CDR1 is LNHDA and CDR2 is SQIVND in the germline V gene (reference sequence). V lost 6 bases and J 2 bases, leaving 4 bases between the germline ends. The CDR3 bases are TGTGCCAGTAGACATAACACTGAAGCTTTCTTT. It encodes CASRHNTEAFF.

DNA for the CDR3: TGTGCCAGCAGCCCCTGGCAGGGGAGCTCCTACGAGCAGTACTTC. Protein: CASSPWQGSSYEQYF. The V and J genes are TRBV6-1 and TRBJ2-7, with a tentative D call TRBD1 (6 bases). Germline V gene lookup returns CDR1 MNHNS and CDR2 SASEGT. This CDR3 is built from 15 residues. Trimming took off 6 bases at V and 0 bases at J, with 15 bases between the two ends.

This clone is a singleton in its sample. This same CDR3 is encoded by further DNA sequences in the sample. The rearrangement links TRBV5-6 to TRBJ1-2; D possibly corresponds to TRBD1 (5 bases). The CDR3 runs 13 residues. Germline V lookup: CDR1 SGHDT, CDR2 YYEEEE. V lost 1 base to trimming and J lost 4 bases, with 8 bases between them. CDR3 nucleotides: TGTGCCAGCAGCTTGAGGGGTTTCTATGGCTACACCTTC. Amino acids: CASSLRGFYGYTF.

The chain couples TRBV6-5 to TRBJ1-2; D unclear. Trimming removed 10 bases from V and 6 bases from J, with 15 bases in between. Germline loops: CDR1 MNHEY, CDR2 SVGAGI. This CDR3 is built from 12 residues. The CDR3 protein is CATSYPEDGYTF. The CDR3 DNA reads TGTGCCACTTCCTATCCAGAAGATGGCTACACCTTC.

V is TRBV28 and J is TRBJ1-4, with a weak D call TRBD1 (5 bases). Germline V lookup: CDR1 MDHEN, CDR2 SYDVKM. Trimming pared 3 bases from V and 4 bases from J, leaving 18 bases between. The length of the CDR3 is 17 residues. The CDR3 sequence is CASSFLPPGSYNEKLFF. The DNA for the CDR3 is TGTGCCAGCAGTTTCCTTCCCCCAGGGTCTTATAATGAAAAACTGTTTTTT. Combining the CDR3 with reference TRBV28 and TRBJ1-4 gives the whole variable domain DVKVTQSSRYLVKRTGEKVFLECVQDMDHENMFWYRQDPGLGLRLIYFSYDVKMKEKGDIPEGYSVSREKKERFSLILESASTNQTSMYLCASSFLPPGSYNEKLFFGSGTQLSVL.

The chain is built from TRBV5-1 and TRBJ2-2; D is perhaps TRBD1 (6 bases). The CDR3 contains 17 residues. The germline V gene encodes CDR1 SGHRS and CDR2 YFSETQ. Between the trimmed V and J ends, which lost 2 bases and 1 base, there was a span of 15 bases. CDR3 sequence: CASSFRKQGKNTGELFF. CDR3 coding DNA: TGCGCCAGCAGCTTCAGAAAACAGGGAAAGAACACCGGGGAGCTGTTTTTT.

In its sample, this clone was seen once. The chain links TRBV6-1 to TRBJ2-3; D unclear. V dropped 5 bases and J dropped 6 bases, with 9 bases sitting between them. The CDR3 sequence is 12 residues long. Per germline, CDR1 MNHNS and CDR2 SASEGT. The CDR3 loop reads CASSQTRDTQYF. The CDR3 nucleotides are TGTGCCAGCAGTCAGACAAGGGATACGCAGTATTTT.